Here is one TCR beta chain with its context. Its specific antigen is unknown. Base qualities are not provided; no much larger clone lies one nucleotide away. The data stem from a study of Ad26.COV2.S vaccination and SARS-CoV-2 variants (dated by TCRdb to about 2021). Regarding the research as a whole: Vaccine-arm donors were drawn from COV1001, a multicentre, randomized, double-blind, placebo-controlled phase I-IIa trial of Ad26.COV2.S in healthy adults. Dosing of Ad26.COV2.S was intramuscular, at either 5x10^10 or 1x10^11 viral particles, delivered as one shot or as two shots spaced 56 days apart. TCRbeta repertoire sequencing was used to assess the specificity and breadth of SARS-CoV-2-reactive T cell receptors after Ad26.COV2.S vaccination. A total of roughly 30 samples were included in the TCR-sequenced set, comprising roughly 20 Ad26.COV2.S vaccine recipients, 5 placebo recipients and 8 SARS-CoV-2 convalescent individuals. Trial participants were randomized into five groups of five, in which low-dose or high-dose Ad26.COV2.S was given once or twice, or placebo was given on both occasions. Throughout the experiments and outcome assessment, investigators stayed blinded to trial group allocation.

The treatment or condition label corresponds to: roughly 20 received Ad26.COV2.S at low or high dose, single or two shots; 5 received placebo; per-sample allocation not given. For vaccine and placebo recipients, the sequenced repertoires came from samples collected on day 63 after the first injection. Between 29 July and 7 August 2020, Cohort 1b enrolled about 27 adults aged 18-55 years at one site in Boston, USA. Ad26.COV2.S consisted of a replication-incompetent adenovirus type 26 vector by which a prefusion-stabilized SARS-CoV-2 spike protein from the original Wuhan strain was expressed. TCRbeta CDR3 regions were sequenced with the immunoSEQ Assay. After extraction, genomic DNA underwent amplification by bias-controlled multiplex PCR, followed by high-throughput sequencing. From the authors' description of their analysis: To quantify the absolute abundance of every unique TCRbeta CDR3 region, sequences were collapsed and filtered. Usable DNA was measured by amplifying reference genes present in all nucleated cells, and TCRbeta template counts were normalized to that usable DNA to estimate T cell fraction. Repertoire TCRs were annotated as SARS-CoV-2-specific when V gene, CDR3 amino acid sequence and J gene were exactly matched to a known reactive TCR set. MIRA supplied the reference SARS-CoV-2 TCR set, which was filtered for enrichment in COVID-19-positive ImmuneCODE repertoires so that public or cross-reactive TCRs were removed. Based on the MIRA antigens, annotated TCRs were further analysed at the level of specific ORF or position within ORF. Breadth was defined as the number of annotated unique rearrangements divided by the total number of unique productive rearrangements, and depth was defined as the summed frequency of the annotated unique rearrangements. TCR breadth was compared between groups using two-sided Wilcoxon rank-sum tests. TCRdb obtained this table from immuneACCESS and retained in-frame rearrangements with V and J assigned. These tables miss some clones; where compared with another copy, unresolved V genes account for less than half of the shortfall, and the remainder is unexplained. From that table come the V and J calls and clone size; the DNA was used to work out D and trimming. The sample table shows 350,000 to 400,000 clones, and 89% are seen once. The top ten clones comprise 1.9% of the sample.

CDR1 and CDR2, looked up from the germline V gene, are SNHLY and FYNNEI. From cysteine to phenylalanine, the CDR3 is 14 amino acids long. The read is trimmed to its CDR3 DNA, 42 bases read in frame from base 1. Trimming at the junction amounts to 7 bases on V and 2 bases on J, and the germline ends lie 15 bases apart. Broader findings and caveats from the paper: After vaccination, substantial breadth of spike-specific CD8+ and CD4+ T cell responses was reported. Comparable non-spike TCR breadth was observed between vaccine and placebo recipients, consistent with only spike being contained in the vaccine. Higher spike-specific TCR breadth was observed in Ad26.COV2.S recipients than in placebo recipients (P = 0.0014). According to the authors, total T cell responses may have been underestimated by the TCR breadth and depth analyses. Comparing responses between vaccine doses or regimens was not something the study was powered to do.

Sample: peripheral blood, taken in a trial of Ad26.COV2.S vaccine versus placebo. The TCR sequence derives from a person aged 18-60 years who received the Ad26.COV2.S COVID-19 vaccine or a placebo. Recombination linked TRBV2 to TRBJ2-7; matching of 6 bases hints at TRBD2 as the D gene. The nucleotides read TGTGCCAGCAAGGTGGAGGGATTCCCCTACGAGCAGTACTTC. It is translated as CASKVEGFPYEQYF.